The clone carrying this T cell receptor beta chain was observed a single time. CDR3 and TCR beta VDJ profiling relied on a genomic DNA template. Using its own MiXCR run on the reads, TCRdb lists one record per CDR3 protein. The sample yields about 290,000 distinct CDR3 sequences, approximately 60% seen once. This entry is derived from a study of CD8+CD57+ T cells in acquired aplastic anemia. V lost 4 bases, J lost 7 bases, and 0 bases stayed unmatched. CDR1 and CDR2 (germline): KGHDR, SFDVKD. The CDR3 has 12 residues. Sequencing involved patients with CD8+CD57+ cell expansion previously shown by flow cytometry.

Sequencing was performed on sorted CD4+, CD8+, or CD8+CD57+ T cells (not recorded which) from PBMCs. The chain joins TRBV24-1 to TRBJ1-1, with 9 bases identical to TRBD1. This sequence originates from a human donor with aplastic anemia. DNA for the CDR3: TGTGCCACCAGTGAGGGACAGGGTGAAGCTTTCTTT. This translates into CATSEGQGEAFF.